This T cell receptor (beta chain) was identified during a study of blood T cells in healthy people across ages. Extracted total RNA amounted to at least 5.5 micrograms for each sample. Whole-study results and caveats: While age rose, TCR beta diversity per million T cells dropped in a roughly linear way.

With regard to this clonotype: What it binds is unknown.

The use of a sample-barcoded 5' primer and a J-beta primer mix characterized a second PCR of roughly 6 to 11 cycles. Each of the cDNA molecules was tagged by a template-switch adaptor with 12 random nucleotides. Each CDR3 protein gets one entry after TCRdb re-called the 5' RACE reads with MiXCR. This table has a few hundred thousand distinct CDR3 sequences, approximately 25% appearing once. With 5 bases clipped from V and 4 bases from J, the junction kept 5 bases outside the gene matches. Germline V lookup: CDR1 KGHSH, CDR2 LQKENI. The CDR3 is 15 residues long. The sequenced sample was blood. The clonotype originates from a woman between 70 and 85 years old in good health. V usage is TRBV18 and J usage is TRBJ1-4, with 9 bases aligning to TRBD1. The CDR3 DNA reads as TGTGCCAGCTCAACCCGGACAGGGGATAATGAAAAACTGTTTTTT. It specifies CASSTRTGDNEKLFF.